This TCR beta chain was found in a study of blood T cell repertoires in COVID-19. About the research overall: The United States, Italy and Spain provided the acute and convalescent COVID-19 samples. PBMCs, B-cell-depleted T cells, or T cells provided the cDNA or gDNA that made up the material.

Trimming removed 3 bases from V and 8 bases from J, with 16 bases in between. The CDR3 is made up of 13 amino acids. Per the germline V gene, CDR1 is DFQATT and CDR2 is SNEGSKA (reference sequence). Method: immunoSEQ multiplex PCR; TCRdb's copy keeps in-frame clones and lacks some. This table has about 260,000 clones, around 90% appearing once. The gene calls are TRBV20-1 and TRBJ1-2; possibly TRBD1 for D (5 bases). The sequence was obtained from a woman aged 40-49 years with acute or convalescent COVID-19. The sample taken for sequencing was peripheral blood. CDR3 bases: TGCAGTGCTAGTCTCGGAGGGACGATAGGCTACACCTTC. This translates into CSASLGGTIGYTF.